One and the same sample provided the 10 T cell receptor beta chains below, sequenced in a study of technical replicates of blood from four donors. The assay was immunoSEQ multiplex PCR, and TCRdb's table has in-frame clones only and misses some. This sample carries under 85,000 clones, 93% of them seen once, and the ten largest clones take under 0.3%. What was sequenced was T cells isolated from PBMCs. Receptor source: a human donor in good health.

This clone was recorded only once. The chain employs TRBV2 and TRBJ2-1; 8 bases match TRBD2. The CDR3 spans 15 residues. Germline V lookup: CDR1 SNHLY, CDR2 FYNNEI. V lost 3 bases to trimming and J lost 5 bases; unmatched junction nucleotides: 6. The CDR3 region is CASSEPSGLHNEQFF. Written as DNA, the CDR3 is TGTGCCAGCAGTGAGCCTAGCGGGCTACACAATGAGCAGTTCTTC.

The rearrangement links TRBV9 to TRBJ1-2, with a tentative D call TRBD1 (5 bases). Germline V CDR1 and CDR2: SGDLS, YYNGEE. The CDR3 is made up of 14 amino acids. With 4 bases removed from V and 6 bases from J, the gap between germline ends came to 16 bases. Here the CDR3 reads CASSLAGQENGYTF. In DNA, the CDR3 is TGTGCCAGCAGCCTAGCAGGACAAGAGAATGGCTACACCTTC.

The CDR3 is CASSTQGIPEAFF. The CDR3 region has the DNA TGTGCCAGCAGTACACAGGGGATCCCTGAAGCTTTCTTT. The chain joins TRBV5-4 to TRBJ1-1; TRBD1 aligns across 7 bases. CDR1 SGHNT and CDR2 YYREEE come from the germline V gene (reference sequence). Trimming cost V 5 bases and J 6 bases; bases outside gene matches: 7. This CDR3 region has 13 residues.

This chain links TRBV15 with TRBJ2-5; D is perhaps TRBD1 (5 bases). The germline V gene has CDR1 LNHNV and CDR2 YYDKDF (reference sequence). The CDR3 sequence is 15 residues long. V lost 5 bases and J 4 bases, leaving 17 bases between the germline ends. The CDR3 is CATSPLRVVAETQYF. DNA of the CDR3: TGTGCCACCAGCCCCCTCAGGGTTGTGGCAGAGACCCAGTACTTC.

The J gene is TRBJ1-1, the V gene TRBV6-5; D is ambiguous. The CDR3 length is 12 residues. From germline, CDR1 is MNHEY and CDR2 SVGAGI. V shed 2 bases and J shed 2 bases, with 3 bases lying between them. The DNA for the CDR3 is TGTGCCAGCAGTTACCTCAACACTGAAGCTTTCTTT. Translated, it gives CASSYLNTEAFF.

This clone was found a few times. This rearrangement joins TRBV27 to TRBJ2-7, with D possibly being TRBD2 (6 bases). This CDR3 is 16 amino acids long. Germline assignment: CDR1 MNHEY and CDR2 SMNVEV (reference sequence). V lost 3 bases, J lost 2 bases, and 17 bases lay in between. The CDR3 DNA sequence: TGTGCCAGCAGTTTGGTTACTAGCCGTCCGACCTACGAGCAGTACTTC. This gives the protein CASSLVTSRPTYEQYF.

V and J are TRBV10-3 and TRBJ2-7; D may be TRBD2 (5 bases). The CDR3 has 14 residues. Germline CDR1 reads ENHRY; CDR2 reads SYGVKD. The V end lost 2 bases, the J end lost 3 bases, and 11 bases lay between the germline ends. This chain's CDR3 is CAISEPGNDYEQYF. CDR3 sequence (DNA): TGTGCCATCAGTGAGCCCGGGAACGACTACGAGCAGTACTTC.

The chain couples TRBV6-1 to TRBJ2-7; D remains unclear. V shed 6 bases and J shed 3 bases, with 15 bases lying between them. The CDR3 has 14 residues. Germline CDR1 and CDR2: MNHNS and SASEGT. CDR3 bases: TGTGCCAGCAGCCCAGATTCATCCCGCTACGAGCAGTACTTC. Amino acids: CASSPDSSRYEQYF.

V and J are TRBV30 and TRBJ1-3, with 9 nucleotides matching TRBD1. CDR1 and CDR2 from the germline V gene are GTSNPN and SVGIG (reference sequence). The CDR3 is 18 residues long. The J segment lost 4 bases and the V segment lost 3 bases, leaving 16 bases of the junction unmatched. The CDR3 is CAWRAAGQGKAAGNTIYF. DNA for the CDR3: TGTGCCTGGAGGGCAGCCGGACAGGGGAAAGCGGCCGGAAACACCATATATTTT.

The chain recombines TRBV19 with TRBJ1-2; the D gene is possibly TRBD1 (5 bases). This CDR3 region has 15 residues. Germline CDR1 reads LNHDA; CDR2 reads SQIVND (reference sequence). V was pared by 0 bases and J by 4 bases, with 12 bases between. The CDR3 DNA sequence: TGTGCCAGTAGTATAGATCGTGGGGCCGGCTATGGCTACACCTTC. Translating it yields CASSIDRGAGYGYTF.